The 32 T cell receptor beta chains listed next were all sequenced from one sample in a study of blood T cell repertoires in COVID-19 (dated by TCRdb to about 2020). Library creation used the immunoSEQ multiplex PCR assay. TCRdb holds this immuneACCESS table with in-frame rearrangements only. Some clones are missing; in checked studies, unresolved V genes explain under half, and the rest has no known cause. For this sample there are around 200,000 clones; around 85% appear just once. Approximately 3.3% of the sample goes to the ten largest clones. The specimen was PBMCs or T cells enriched from blood (not recorded which). The receptors stem from a woman between 45 and 60 years old in a cohort exposed to, infected with or recovered from COVID-19 (not recorded which).

This chain uses TRBV6-4 with TRBJ2-4; TRBD1 matches 8 bases. Unmatched junction bases numbered 12, after V lost 2 bases and J lost 0 bases. The CDR3 is 19 amino acids. Germline values: CDR1 MRHNA, CDR2 SNTAGT. The CDR3 DNA follows: TGTGCCAGCAGTGACAGGACCGGACAGGGCCGTGGAGCCAAAAACATTCAGTACTTC. Amino acid sequence: CASSDRTGQGRGAKNIQYF.

This clone was seen a handful of times. The genes are TRBV6-5 and TRBJ1-1; weak D call: TRBD1 (5 bases). Trimming shortened V by 8 bases and J by 1 base, and 14 bases separated the two germline ends. Germline lookup yields CDR1 MNHEY and CDR2 SVGAGI. The CDR3 covers 14 residues. The CDR3 here is CASLLHQGNTEAFF. Here the CDR3 DNA reads TGTGCCAGCTTACTTCATCAGGGGAACACTGAAGCTTTCTTT.

The chain carries TRBV19 and TRBJ1-2; TRBD1 is a possible D gene (5 bases). Per germline, CDR1 LNHDA and CDR2 SQIVND (reference sequence). V lost 5 bases and J lost 5, with 15 bases in between. The CDR3 consists of 14 residues. CDR3 nucleotides: TGTGCCAGTAGTGAAAAGGGGTATGCGTATGGCTACACCTTC. Protein product: CASSEKGYAYGYTF.

The CDR3 spells CASSLWQGSEQYF. In DNA form, the CDR3 reads TGTGCCAGCAGCTTATGGCAGGGTAGCGAGCAGTACTTC. This chain connects TRBV7-2 to TRBJ2-7; TRBD1 is a possible D gene (5 bases). Trimming took off 2 bases at V and 6 bases at J, with 11 bases between the two ends. Germline V lookup: CDR1 SGHTA, CDR2 FQGNSA. This CDR3 is built from 13 residues. Looking up the rest from reference TRBV7-2 and TRBJ2-7 gives the full variable domain: GAGVSQSPSNKVTEKGKDVELRCDPISGHTALYWYRQSLGQGLEFLIYFQGNSAPDKSGLPSDRFSAERTGGSVSTLTIQRTQQEDSAVYLCASSLWQGSEQYFGPGTRLTVT.

This chain uses TRBV6-2 or TRBV6-3 with TRBJ2-7, with D possibly being TRBD1 (6 bases). CDR3 length: 12 residues. Germline V CDR1 and CDR2: MNHEY, SVGEGT. Between the trimmed V and J ends, which lost 2 bases and 6 bases, there was a span of 8 bases. CDR3 residues: CASSYRQAEQYF. Written as DNA, the CDR3 is TGTGCCAGCAGTTACCGACAGGCCGAGCAGTACTTC.

The chain couples TRBV6-6 to TRBJ1-4, with D unclear. Per germline, CDR1 MNHNY and CDR2 SVGAGI (reference sequence). V lost 11 bases, J lost 3 bases, and 19 bases lay in between. This CDR3 has 15 amino acids. CDR3 nucleotides: TGTGCCTCCATCCGGCGGGCGGCGGCTAATGAAAAACTGTTTTTT. Protein: CASIRRAAANEKLFF.

This clone was observed once. The chain links TRBV7-2 to TRBJ2-5; 7 bases match TRBD2. Germline CDR1 is SGHTA and CDR2 is FQGNSA. CDR3 size: 16 residues. Trimming took 1 base from V and 4 from J; bases not matched to a gene: 9. Here the CDR3 reads CASSLVGGGGLETQYF. CDR3 bases: TGTGCCAGCAGCTTAGTCGGCGGGGGTGGATTAGAGACCCAGTACTTC.

The rearrangement uses TRBV20-1 and TRBJ1-1; TRBD1 might be the D (5 bases). Trimming removed 6 bases from V and 1 base from J, with 6 bases in between. Germline CDR1 reads DFQATT; CDR2 reads SNEGSKA (reference sequence). This CDR3 is 11 amino acids long. Here the CDR3 reads CSAGGNTEAFF. CDR3 DNA: TGCAGTGCCGGGGGGAACACTGAAGCTTTCTTT.

The chain joins TRBV7-2 to TRBJ1-3; D is unclear. Trimming took 2 bases from V and 2 from J, leaving 7 bases between them. CDR1 SGHTA and CDR2 FQGNSA come from the germline V gene. The CDR3 is 14 residues long. CDR3 coding DNA: TGTGCCAGCAGCTTACTGCCGGCTGGAAACACCATATATTTT. Its translation is CASSLLPAGNTIYF.

The J gene is TRBJ1-4, the V gene TRBV7-6; D ambiguous. The CDR3 is 13 amino acids. Germline loops: CDR1 SGHVS, CDR2 FNYEAQ. Trimming took off 0 bases at V and 9 bases at J, with 8 bases between the two ends. CDR3 coding DNA: TGTGCCAGCAGCTTAGCGCACGGGAAAAAACTGTTTTTT. Translated, it gives CASSLAHGKKLFF.

The chain recombines TRBV3-1 (or the pseudogene TRBV3-2) with TRBJ1-2; 7 bases map to TRBD1. CDR1 and CDR2 (germline): LGHDT, YNNKEL (reference sequence). The CDR3 has 14 residues. The V gene end was trimmed by 1 base and the J gene end by 5 bases; junction bases not matched to a gene: 4. In DNA, the CDR3 is TGTGCCAGCAGCCAAGCGGGACAGCAATATGGCTACACCTTC. It specifies CASSQAGQQYGYTF.

The chain employs TRBV6-2 or TRBV6-3 and TRBJ2-2; 10 bases map to TRBD2. CDR3 length: 16 amino acids. J was trimmed by 2 bases and V by 5 bases; bases with no gene match: 5. CDR1 is MNHEY, CDR2 SVGEGT, per germline. CDR3 DNA sequence: TGTGCCAGCAGTGCGAGGACTAGCGGTAACACCGGGGAGCTGTTTTTT. Amino acid sequence: CASSARTSGNTGELFF.

Many counts were recorded for this clone. The gene calls are TRBV6-5 and TRBJ1-2; perhaps TRBD1 as D (5 bases). V was trimmed by 5 bases and J by 7 bases, leaving 14 bases between them. The germline gives CDR1 MNHEY, CDR2 SVGAGI. CDR3 length equals 13 residues. CDR3 protein: CASSPQEGRGYTF. The CDR3, as DNA: TGTGCCAGCAGTCCACAGGAGGGTCGTGGCTACACCTTC.

The chain is built from TRBV4-1 and TRBJ2-5; 7 positions match TRBD1. Unmatched junction bases numbered 5, after V lost 0 bases and J lost 4 bases. Germline V gene data show CDR1 as MGHRA and CDR2 as YSYEKL. The CDR3 is made up of 15 amino acids. The CDR3 region has the DNA TGCGCCAGCAGCCAAGATCCGTACAGGGGAGAGACCCAGTACTTC. Protein sequence: CASSQDPYRGETQYF.

CDR3 DNA: TGTGCCAGCCAGGGTTATAGCAATCAGCCCCAGCATTTT. Residues: CASQGYSNQPQHF. This sequence joins TRBV6-5 and TRBJ1-5, with D possibly TRBD1 on 5 matching bases. The length of the CDR3 is 13 residues. With 8 bases removed from V and 0 bases from J, the gap between germline ends came to 8 bases. The V gene's germline CDR1 is MNHEY and CDR2 SVGAGI.

In regard to this clone: Sequence at one end of the junction differs from germline and may be a read error. The chain recombines TRBV23-1 with TRBJ2-5, with TRBD1 matching 7 bases. TRBV23-1 is labeled an ORF, and its function is uncertain. CDR3 length: 14 amino acids. The CDR3 is CARRSPGQQETQYF. The CDR3 DNA reads as TGCGCCCGCAGGTCACCGGGACAGCAAGAGACCCAGTACTTC.

This rearrangement joins TRBV2 to TRBJ2-2; 16 bases line up with TRBD2. The CDR3 covers 18 residues. Germline CDR1 and CDR2: SNHLY and FYNNEI. Germline trimming cut 4 bases from V and 4 bases from J; bases unmatched to any gene: 6. The CDR3 nucleotides read TGTGCCAGCAGTGGAGAGGGACTAGCGGGGGGGCTCACCGGGGAGCTGTTTTTT. Translation gives CASSGEGLAGGLTGELFF.

V usage is TRBV25-1 and J usage is TRBJ1-2; no clear D gene. Per germline, CDR1 MGHDK and CDR2 SYGVNS. V lost 3 bases and J lost 4, with 6 bases in between. The CDR3 is 12 amino acids. The CDR3 nucleotides are TGTGCCAGCAGTGACTGGGCCTATGGCTACACCTTC. Translation: CASSDWAYGYTF.

V is TRBV9 and J is TRBJ1-2; weak D call: TRBD1 (5 bases). This CDR3 is built from 12 residues. Germline loops: CDR1 SGDLS, CDR2 YYNGEE. V lost 5 bases and J lost 5, with 10 bases in between. CDR3 sequence (DNA): TGTGCCAGCAGGTCCGACAGTTATGGCTACACCTTC. Protein: CASRSDSYGYTF.

The gene calls are TRBV4-1 and TRBJ1-1; D gene ambiguous. Trimming took 3 bases from V and 3 from J, leaving 14 bases between them. This CDR3 spans 15 amino acids. The germline V gene encodes CDR1 MGHRA and CDR2 YSYEKL. CDR3 coding DNA: TGCGCCAGCAGCCACGCCCCCACGAGGGACACTGAAGCTTTCTTT. Translated, it gives CASSHAPTRDTEAFF.

The chain joins TRBV2 to TRBJ1-3; the D is unclear. Trimming stripped 8 bases from V and 0 bases from J, with 8 bases between. The CDR3 contains 13 residues. CDR1 and CDR2 (germline): SNHLY, FYNNEI. The CDR3 nucleotides are TGTGCCAGCGGAGGGCTCTCTGGAAACACCATATATTTT. It translates to CASGGLSGNTIYF.

The rearrangement links TRBV4-3 to TRBJ2-1; possible D gene TRBD2, 5 bases. This CDR3 spans 17 amino acids. In germline, CDR1 is LGHNA, CDR2 YSLEER. Deletions cut 4 bases from V and 0 bases from J, with 16 bases between. The chain's CDR3 is CASSLKEERSSYNEQFF. The CDR3 region has the DNA TGCGCCAGCAGCCTCAAGGAGGAGCGTAGCTCCTACAATGAGCAGTTCTTC.

The rearrangement uses TRBV4-2 and TRBJ1-5, with a weak D call TRBD1 (5 bases). The CDR3 is 15 residues long. The germline V gene encodes CDR1 LGHNA and CDR2 YNFKEQ. The V and J ends lost 1 base and 4 bases respectively, with 11 bases between them. CDR3: CASSQVWGTNQPQHF. CDR3 nucleotide sequence: TGTGCCAGCAGCCAAGTATGGGGGACTAATCAGCCCCAGCATTTT.

This clone was found once. CDR3 sequence reads: CASSHPIEDRDEKLFF. In DNA, the CDR3 is TGTGCCAGCAGCCATCCAATAGAGGACAGAGATGAAAAACTGTTTTTT. V and J are TRBV3-1 (or the pseudogene TRBV3-2) and TRBJ1-4; D perhaps matches TRBD1 (6 bases). Germline CDR1 LGHDT, CDR2 YNNKEL (reference sequence). This CDR3 has 16 amino acids. Trimming stripped 3 bases from V and 6 bases from J, with 17 bases between.

The chain couples TRBV5-1 to TRBJ2-3, with D perhaps matching TRBD2 (7 bases). CDR1 SGHRS and CDR2 YFSETQ come from the germline V gene. The ends were cut back, 0 bases at V and 5 bases at J, with 16 bases in the middle. The CDR3 totals 16 residues. CDR3 residues: CASSLARGAIGDTQYF. CDR3 DNA sequence: TGCGCCAGCAGCTTGGCCCGGGGGGCTATAGGAGATACGCAGTATTTT.

This clone was observed a few times. The rearrangement links TRBV6-2 or TRBV6-3 to TRBJ2-5, with 9 bases aligning to TRBD2. CDR3 length: 18 amino acids. CDR1 is MNHEY and CDR2 is SVGEGT in the germline V gene. With V trimmed by 0 bases and J by 3 bases, 11 bases remained unmatched. The CDR3 DNA sequence: TGTGCCAGCAGTTACTCGATAGTGGCGGGGGGGCTCAAAGAGACCCAGTACTTC. Its translation: CASSYSIVAGGLKETQYF.

As DNA, the CDR3 is TGTGCCAGCAGCACAAGTCAGGGCCCGAACACTGAAGCTTTCTTT. Protein sequence: CASSTSQGPNTEAFF. The gene calls are TRBV7-9 and TRBJ1-1, with D perhaps TRBD1 (5 bases). Germline V gives CDR1 SEHNR, CDR2 FQNEAQ (reference sequence). With 5 bases removed from V and 1 base from J, the gap between germline ends came to 14 bases. This CDR3 has 15 residues.

The rearrangement uses TRBV10-3 and TRBJ2-4, with 7 bases fitting TRBD2. J lost 3 bases, V lost 4 bases, and 0 bases had no gene match. This CDR3 is 13 amino acids long. Germline CDR1 ENHRY, CDR2 SYGVKD. Here the CDR3 DNA reads TGTGCCATCAGTGCGGGGGGCAAAAACATTCAGTACTTC. Encoded protein: CAISAGGKNIQYF.

The rearrangement uses TRBV9 and TRBJ1-3; D is uncertain. In germline, CDR1 is SGDLS, CDR2 YYNGEE. Trimming cost V 4 bases and J 4 bases, with 15 bases left between them. The CDR3 is made up of 15 amino acids. CDR3 sequence reads: CASSPDGGRGNTIYF. The CDR3, as DNA: TGTGCCAGCAGCCCCGACGGAGGGCGCGGAAACACCATATATTTT.

The gene calls are TRBV5-1 and TRBJ2-7, with a tentative D call TRBD1 (5 bases). V gave up 4 bases and J gave up 2 bases, with 16 bases separating them. CDR3 length equals 15 residues. From germline, CDR1 is SGHRS and CDR2 YFSETQ. The CDR3 region is CASSPLSAGPYEQYF. The CDR3 DNA sequence: TGCGCCAGCAGCCCCCTCTCGGCAGGGCCCTACGAGCAGTACTTC. The variable domain in full, with the rest retrieved from reference TRBV5-1 and TRBJ2-7, is KAGVTQTPRYLIKTRGQQVTLSCSPISGHRSVSWYQQTPGQGLQFLFEYFSETQRNKGNFPGRFSGRQFSNSRSEMNVSTLELGDSALYLCASSPLSAGPYEQYFGPGTRLTVT.

The chain recombines TRBV24-1 with TRBJ2-3, with 8 bases fitting TRBD2. This CDR3 comprises 18 residues. In germline, CDR1 is KGHDR, CDR2 SFDVKD. V was clipped by 1 base and J by 0 bases; unmatched bases: 8. Written as DNA, the CDR3 is TGTGCCACCAGTGATTTAGGTGAGGCGGGGGGAAGCACAGATACGCAGTATTTT. Amino acids: CATSDLGEAGGSTDTQYF.

The genes are TRBV7-2 and TRBJ2-1; 10 nucleotides align to TRBD2. The CDR3 sequence is 15 residues long. V shed 5 bases, J shed 6 bases, and the junction held 7 bases outside the gene matches. The V gene's germline CDR1 is SGHTA and CDR2 FQGNSA. This CDR3 is CASSEASGGINEQFF. The CDR3 coding sequence is TGTGCCAGCAGCGAGGCTAGCGGGGGCATCAATGAGCAGTTCTTC.